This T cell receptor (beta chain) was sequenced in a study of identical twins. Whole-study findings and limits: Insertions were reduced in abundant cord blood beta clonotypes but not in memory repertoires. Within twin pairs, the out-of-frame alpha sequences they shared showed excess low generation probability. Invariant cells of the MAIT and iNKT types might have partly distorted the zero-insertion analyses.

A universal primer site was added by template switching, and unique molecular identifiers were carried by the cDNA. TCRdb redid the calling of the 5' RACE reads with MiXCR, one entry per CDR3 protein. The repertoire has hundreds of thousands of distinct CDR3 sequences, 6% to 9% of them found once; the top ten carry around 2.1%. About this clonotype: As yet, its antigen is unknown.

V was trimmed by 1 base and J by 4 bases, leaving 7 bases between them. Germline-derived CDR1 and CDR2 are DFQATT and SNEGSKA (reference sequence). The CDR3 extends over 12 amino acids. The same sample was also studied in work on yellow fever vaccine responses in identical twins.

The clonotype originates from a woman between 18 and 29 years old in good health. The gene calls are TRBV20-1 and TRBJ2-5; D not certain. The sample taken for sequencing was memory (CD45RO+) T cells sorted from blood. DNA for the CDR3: TGCAGTGCTAGAGTGTTTGTAGAGACCCAGTACTTC. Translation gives CSARVFVETQYF.